This record concerns one TCR beta chain sequence. In the original processing: Using reference gene primer amplification, nucleated cell counts were estimated. Some clones are missing from TCRdb's copy, which holds only in-frame ones; the method was immunoSEQ multiplex PCR. That table furnishes V, J and clone size, whereas the DNA furnished D and trimming. The sample lists 200,000 to 250,000 clones, around four fifths occurring once. This record comes from a study of blood T cell repertoires in COVID-19. Study context: COVID-19 samples from acute and convalescent phases originated in the United States, Italy and Spain. T cells, B-cell-depleted T cells, or PBMCs supplied cDNA or gDNA.

V dropped 4 bases and J dropped 6; count of bases not matched to a gene: 18. The germline V gene has CDR1 ENHRY and CDR2 SYGVKD. This CDR3 has 19 residues. Sequences were obtained from peripheral blood. V and J are TRBV10-3 and TRBJ1-5; 10 bases align to TRBD1. This clonotype was obtained from a woman aged 80 or over with acute or convalescent COVID-19. In DNA form, the CDR3 reads TGTGCCATCAGTGCCCAGACAGGGGGCGGTGTGTTTGGGGGTCAGCCCCAGCATTTT. Protein sequence: CAISAQTGGGVFGGQPQHF.